This TCR beta chain is from a study of a mutant IDH1 vaccine in newly diagnosed glioma. About the study: Eight vaccine injections were given to patients in weeks 1, 3, 5, 7, 11, 15, 19 and 23. The start of vaccination came 4-6 weeks after radiotherapy alone, or with temozolomide cycles.

Remarks on this clone: The antigen remains unidentified.

Losses at the gene ends were 4 bases for V and 5 bases for J; bases not matched to a gene: 8. Looked up from germline, CDR1 is SGHNT and CDR2 is YYREEE (reference sequence). The CDR3 is made up of 15 amino acids. Time point here: week 5, during vaccination. Vaccinated patients received 300 ug of mutant IDH1 20-mer peptide per dose, with topical imiquimod. Some clones are missing from TCRdb's copy, which holds only in-frame ones; the method was immunoSEQ multiplex PCR. The repertoire holds roughly 30,000 clones, roughly 80% seen once, with about a quarter in the top ten. The sample consisted of PBMCs, taken from a glioma patient whose treatment included an IDH1 peptide vaccine. This sequence joins TRBV5-4 and TRBJ1-1; 10 bases map to TRBD1. This clonotype was sampled from a young man with glioma. CDR3 bases: TGTGCCAGCAGCCCCGACAGGGGGCGGGGGACTGAAGCTTTCTTT. It specifies CASSPDRGRGTEAFF.